The rows below give T cell receptor beta chains drawn from one sample of a study of T cell changes during pregnancy in multiple sclerosis. Generated by immunoSEQ multiplex PCR, the TCRdb table keeps only in-frame clones and is missing some. The table records about 110,000 clones, about nine tenths of them present only once. The sample in question was peripheral blood, obtained after pregnancy. These receptors all come from a female donor with multiple sclerosis, enrolled in a pregnancy study. CDR3s include the opening cysteine and the closing phenylalanine or tryptophan. D genes are given only for firm matches. A row's size may be missing; if present it is once, few, many or a size class.

j_call d_call clone_size v_call cdr3_aa cdr3_nt
TRBJ2-1 TRBD2 - TRBV7-2 CASSLGSGSYEQFF TGTGCCAGCAGCTTGGGTAGCGGGAGTTATGAGCAGTTCTTC
TRBJ1-1 - - TRBV6-6 CASSQAGRVGTEAFF TGTGCCAGCAGTCAGGCGGGGCGGGTAGGCACTGAAGCTTTCTTT
TRBJ1-2 TRBD1 - TRBV19 CASRSGQGEGYTF TGTGCCAGTAGATCTGGACAGGGGGAAGGCTACACCTTC
TRBJ2-7 - - TRBV9 CASSPGERPYEQYF TGTGCCAGCAGCCCAGGGGAGCGGCCCTACGAGCAGTACTTC
TRBJ1-2 - - TRBV14 CASSQDGRGYGYTF TGTGCCAGCAGCCAAGATGGCAGGGGCTATGGCTACACCTTC
TRBJ1-4 TRBD1 - TRBV4-2 CASSQVVGDRDEKLFF TGTGCCAGCAGCCAAGTAGTAGGGGACAGGGACGAAAAACTGTTTTTT
TRBJ1-4 - - TRBV5-1 CASSSGGGVGNEKLFF TGCGCCAGCAGCTCCGGAGGGGGGGTTGGGAATGAAAAACTGTTTTTT
TRBJ2-2 TRBD2 once TRBV5-4 CASSLALRGGRGELFF TGTGCCAGCAGCTTGGCTCTCCGGGGGGGCCGGGGGGAGCTGTTTTTT
TRBJ2-7 TRBD2 - TRBV5-1 CASGLGGDSYEQYF TGCGCCAGCGGACTGGGGGGGGACTCCTACGAGCAGTACTTC
TRBJ2-6 - - TRBV7-9 CASSLSLGANVLTF TGTGCCAGCAGCTTATCCCTTGGGGCCAACGTCCTGACTTTC
TRBJ2-1 TRBD2 once TRBV29-1 CSVAGLAGGLSLGREQFF TGCAGCGTTGCTGGACTAGCGGGGGGGCTGTCTCTCGGTCGTGAGCAGTTCTTC
TRBJ2-1 TRBD2 - TRBV14 CASSQVASGRLYNEQFF TGTGCCAGCAGCCAAGTTGCTAGCGGGAGACTATACAATGAGCAGTTCTTC
TRBJ1-5 TRBD1 - TRBV6-1 CASTEWGQGRVGNQPQHF TGTGCCAGCACTGAATGGGGACAGGGGCGGGTTGGCAATCAGCCCCAGCATTTT
TRBJ2-2 - once TRBV5-1 CASSSLIHHDRHRTGELFF TGCGCCAGCAGCTCCCTTATCCACCACGACAGACATCGAACCGGGGAGCTGTTTTTT
TRBJ2-5 - - TRBV27 CASSSLDSQETQYF TGTGCCAGCAGTTCGTTGGACAGCCAAGAGACCCAGTACTTC
TRBJ1-2 TRBD1 - TRBV18 CASSPGAGGDGGYTF TGTGCCAGCTCACCCGGGGCAGGGGGAGATGGTGGCTACACCTTC
TRBJ2-2 TRBD1 - TRBV15 CATSRDQGQGSGELFF TGTGCCACCAGCAGAGATCAGGGACAGGGGTCCGGGGAGCTGTTTTTT
TRBJ1-2 - once TRBV10-3 CAISESHRNYGYTF TGTGCCATCAGTGAGTCCCACAGGAACTATGGCTACACCTTC
TRBJ1-5 - - TRBV5-1 CASSLEGGNQPQHF TGCGCCAGCAGCTTGGAAGGGGGCAATCAGCCCCAGCATTTT